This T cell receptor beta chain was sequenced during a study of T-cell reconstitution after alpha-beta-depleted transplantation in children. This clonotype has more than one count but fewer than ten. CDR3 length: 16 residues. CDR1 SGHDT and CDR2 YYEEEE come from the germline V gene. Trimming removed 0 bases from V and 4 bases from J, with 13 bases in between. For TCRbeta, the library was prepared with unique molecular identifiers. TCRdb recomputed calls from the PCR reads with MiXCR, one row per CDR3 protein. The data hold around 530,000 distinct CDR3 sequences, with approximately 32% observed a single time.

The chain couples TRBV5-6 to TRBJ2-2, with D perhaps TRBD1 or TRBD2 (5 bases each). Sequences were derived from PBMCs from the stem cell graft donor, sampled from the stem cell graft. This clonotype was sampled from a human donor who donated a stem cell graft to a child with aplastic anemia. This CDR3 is CASSLVSGRATGELFF. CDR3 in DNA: TGTGCCAGCAGCTTGGTCTCAGGGCGGGCCACCGGGGAGCTGTTTTTT. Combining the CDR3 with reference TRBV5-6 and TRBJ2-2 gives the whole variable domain DAGVTQSPTHLIKTRGQQVTLRCSPKSGHDTVSWYQQALGQGPQFIFQYYEEEERQRGNFPDRFSGHQFPNYSSELNVNALLLGDSALYLCASSLVSGRATGELFFGEGSRLTVL.